The sequence of this T cell receptor (beta chain) was determined in a study of cytotoxic CD8 clonotypes in ibrutinib-treated CLL. About the study: Among patients, some 24 responded partially and 2 completely; around 14 then stayed remitted and roughly 12 progressed after median about six years. The samples contained a few hundred thousand productive templates on average. They also contained an average of 94,082 productive rearrangements.

Only in-frame clones appear in the TCRdb table, and some are missing; sequencing was by immunoSEQ multiplex PCR. The sample yields around 140,000 clones, roughly 80% seen once. About this clone: Antigen: not known.

Study results and limitations: Researchers report that baseline clonality outpaced age-matched healthy donors and tracked circulating CD8+ T-cell counts.

CDR1 is MGHRA and CDR2 is YSYEKL in the germline V gene. The CDR3 is 16 amino acids. Trimming left V 1 base short and J 0 bases short, with 11 bases between. This TCR derives from a human donor with chronic lymphocytic leukemia. The genes are TRBV4-1 and TRBJ2-3; D remains ambiguous. The source was PBMCs, collected after 12 months of ibrutinib treatment. The CDR3 DNA is TGCGCCAGCAGCCAAGTATGGTCGCCGAGCACAGATACGCAGTATTTT. It translates to CASSQVWSPSTDTQYF.